This T cell receptor beta chain was found in a study of PD-1 blockade in classical Hodgkin lymphoma. Broader study findings: It was reported that newly diagnosed patients had less baseline TCR diversity than healthy donors. Newly diagnosed patients and complete responders had comparable diversity at baseline.

All patients experienced relapse after autologous stem cell transplantation, and brentuximab vedotin exposure was variable. Regarding this clone: What it binds is not known.

Sequencing was performed with immunoSEQ multiplex PCR; in TCRdb, only in-frame clones are kept and a portion is missing. The sample holds about 98,000 clones; roughly 92% are singletons and the top ten take roughly 3%. This CDR3 comprises 15 residues. Germline V gene sequence: CDR1 MDHEN, CDR2 SYDVKM. V trimming: 5 bases; J trimming: 4 bases; junction bases outside the gene matches: 6. Here the sequenced sample was peripheral blood mononuclear cells (PBMCs), taken at baseline. This TCR was sampled from a human donor with classical Hodgkin lymphoma. The chain has TRBV28 and TRBJ1-4; TRBD1 agrees at 8 bases. CDR3 residues: CASSPPTGVNEKLFF. CDR3 coding DNA: TGTGCCAGCAGTCCGCCGACAGGGGTTAATGAAAAACTGTTTTTT.